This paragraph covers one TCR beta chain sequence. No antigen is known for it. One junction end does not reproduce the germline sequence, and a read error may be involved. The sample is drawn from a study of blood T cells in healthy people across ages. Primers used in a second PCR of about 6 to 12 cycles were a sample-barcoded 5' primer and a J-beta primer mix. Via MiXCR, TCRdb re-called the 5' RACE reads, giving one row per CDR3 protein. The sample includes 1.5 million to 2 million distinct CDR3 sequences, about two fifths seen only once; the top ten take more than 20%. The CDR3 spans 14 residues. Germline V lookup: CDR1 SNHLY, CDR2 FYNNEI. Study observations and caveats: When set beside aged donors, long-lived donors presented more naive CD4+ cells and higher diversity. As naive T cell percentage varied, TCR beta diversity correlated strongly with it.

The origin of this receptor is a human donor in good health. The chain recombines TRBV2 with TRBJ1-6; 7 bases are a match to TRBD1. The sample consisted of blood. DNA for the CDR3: TGTACCAGCAGATTTGACAGGGAAGGTACACCCCTCCACTTT. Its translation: CTSRFDREGTPLHF. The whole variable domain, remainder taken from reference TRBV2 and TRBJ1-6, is EPEVTQTPSHQVTQMGQEVILRCVPISNHLYFYWYRQILGQKVEFLVSFYNNEISEKSEIFDDQFSVERPDGSNFTLKIRSTKLEDSAMYFCTSRFDREGTPLHFGNGTRLTVT.